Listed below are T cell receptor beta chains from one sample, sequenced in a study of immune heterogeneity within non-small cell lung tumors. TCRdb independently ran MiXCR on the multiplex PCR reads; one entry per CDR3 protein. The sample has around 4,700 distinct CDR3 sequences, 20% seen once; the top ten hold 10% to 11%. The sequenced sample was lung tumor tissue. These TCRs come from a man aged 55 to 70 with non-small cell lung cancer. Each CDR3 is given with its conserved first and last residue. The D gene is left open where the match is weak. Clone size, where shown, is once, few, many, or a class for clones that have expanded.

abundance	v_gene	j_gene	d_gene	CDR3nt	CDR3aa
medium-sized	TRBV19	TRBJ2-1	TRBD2	TGTGCCAGTAGTCCTCGCCCAGCGGGAGTATATGCTGAGCAGTTCTTC	CASSPRPAGVYAEQFF
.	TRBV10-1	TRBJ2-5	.	TGCGCCAGCAGTGAGGGCGGGCAAGAGACCCAGTACTTC	CASSEGGQETQYF
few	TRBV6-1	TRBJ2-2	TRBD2	TGTGCCAGTTCGGCTAGCGGGTCCGCGAACACCGGGGAGCTGTTTTTT	CASSASGSANTGELFF
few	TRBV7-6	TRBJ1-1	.	TGTGCCAGCAGCCAACAATTGAACACTGAAGCTTTCTTT	CASSQQLNTEAFF
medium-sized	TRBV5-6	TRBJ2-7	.	TGTGCCAGCAGCATCGCCGGGGGCACTCTCCTCTCCTACGAGCAGTACTTC	CASSIAGGTLLSYEQYF
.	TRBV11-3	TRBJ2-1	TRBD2	TGTGCCAGCAGCTTCTCTAGCGGAAGCTCCTACAATGAGCAGTTCTTC	CASSFSSGSSYNEQFF
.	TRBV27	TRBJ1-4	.	TGTGCCAGCAGTTTTACGCAGGGCCTCGAAAAACTGTTTTTT	CASSFTQGLEKLFF
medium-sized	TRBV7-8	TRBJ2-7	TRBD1	TGTGCCAGCAGCTCCGGACAGGGGGGTCTCGAGCAGTACTTC	CASSSGQGGLEQYF
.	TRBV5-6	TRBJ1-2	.	TGTGCCAGCAGCTTGGGTTCGGTGGACTATGGCTACACCTTC	CASSLGSVDYGYTF
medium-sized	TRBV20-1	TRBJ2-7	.	TGCAGTGCTTCCTTAGCGGTTGGGCACGAGCAGTACTTC	CSASLAVGHEQYF
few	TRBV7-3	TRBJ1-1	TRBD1	TGTGCCAGCAGCCGCGGGACAGGGAGCACTGAAGCTTTCTTT	CASSRGTGSTEAFF
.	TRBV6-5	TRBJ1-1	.	TGTGCCAGCAGTTACGGGGGCGACACTGAAGCTTTCTTT	CASSYGGDTEAFF
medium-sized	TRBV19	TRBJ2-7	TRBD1	TGTGCCAGTAGTACTACCGGGACAGGGGGCGGTGAGCAGTACTTC	CASSTTGTGGGEQYF
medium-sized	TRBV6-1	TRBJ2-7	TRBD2	TGTGCCAGCAGTGAAGGACTAGCGGGTCCCTACGAGCAGTACTTC	CASSEGLAGPYEQYF